This TCR beta chain was sequenced for a study of technical replicates of blood from a few donors. Germline V gene lookup returns CDR1 KGHSH and CDR2 LQKENI. The CDR3 has 15 residues. Trimming pared 2 bases from V and 7 bases from J, leaving 18 bases between. Only in-frame clones appear in the TCRdb table, and some are missing; sequencing was by immunoSEQ multiplex PCR. Altogether 12,000 to 15,000 clones are present, approximately 84% being singletons, with the ten largest covering approximately 11%. This clonotype was obtained from a human donor in good health. The specimen was PBMCs. The genes are TRBV18 and TRBJ2-7, with D possibly being TRBD1 (5 bases). CDR3 loop: CASSPGVARVGEQYF. The DNA for the CDR3 is TGTGCCAGCTCACCAGGCGTAGCCAGGGTTGGAGAGCAGTACTTC.